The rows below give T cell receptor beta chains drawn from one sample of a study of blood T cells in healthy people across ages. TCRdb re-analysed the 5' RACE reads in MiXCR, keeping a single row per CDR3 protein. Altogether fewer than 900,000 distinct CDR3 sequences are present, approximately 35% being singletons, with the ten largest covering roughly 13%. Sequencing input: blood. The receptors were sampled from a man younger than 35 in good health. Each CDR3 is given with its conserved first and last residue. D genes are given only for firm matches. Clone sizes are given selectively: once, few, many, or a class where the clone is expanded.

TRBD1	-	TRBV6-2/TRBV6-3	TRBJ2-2	CASGQGSGELFF	TGTGCCAGCGGACAGGGATCCGGGGAGCTGTTTTTT
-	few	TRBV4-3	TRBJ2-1	CASSQDQSSYNEQFF	TGCGCCAGCAGCCAAGATCAAAGTTCCTACAATGAGCAGTTCTTC
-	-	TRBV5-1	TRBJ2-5	CASSTGPQKTQYF	TGCGCCAGCAGCACGGGTCCCCAAAAGACCCAGTACTTC
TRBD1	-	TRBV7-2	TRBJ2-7	CASSYRDSPSYEQYF	TGTGCCAGCAGCTACCGGGACAGCCCCTCCTACGAGCAGTACTTC
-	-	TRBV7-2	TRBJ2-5	CASSLPEETQYF	TGTGCCAGCAGCCTGCCGGAAGAGACCCAGTACTTC
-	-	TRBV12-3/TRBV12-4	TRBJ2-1	CASSTDYEQFF	TGTGCCAGCAGTACCGACTACGAGCAGTTCTTC
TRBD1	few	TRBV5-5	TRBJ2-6	CATSGQVSGANVLTF	TGTGCCACCTCGGGACAGGTCTCTGGGGCCAACGTCCTGACTTTC
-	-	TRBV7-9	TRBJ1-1	CASISTGNTEAFF	TGTGCCAGCATATCGACGGGGAACACTGAAGCTTTCTTT
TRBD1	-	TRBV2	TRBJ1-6	CASSHRQGSLDSLLHF	TGTGCCAGCAGTCACCGACAGGGTTCTTTGGATTCACTCCTCCACTTT
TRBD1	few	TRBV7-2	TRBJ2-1	CASSSRLLTGNNEQFF	TGTGCCAGCAGCTCCCGACTTTTGACAGGGAACAATGAGCAGTTCTTC
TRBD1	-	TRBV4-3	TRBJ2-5	CASSQAGTGQETQYF	TGCGCCAGCAGCCAAGCCGGGACAGGGCAAGAGACCCAGTACTTC
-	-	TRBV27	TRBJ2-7	CASSLLWGSGYEQYF	TGTGCCAGCAGTTTATTATGGGGTTCCGGCTACGAGCAGTACTTC
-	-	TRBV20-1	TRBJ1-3	CSANGGSGNTIYF	TGCAGTGCTAACGGCGGCTCTGGAAACACCATATATTTT
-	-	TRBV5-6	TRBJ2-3	CASRILDDGGDTQYF	TGTGCCAGCAGGATCTTGGACGACGGTGGGGATACGCAGTATTTT
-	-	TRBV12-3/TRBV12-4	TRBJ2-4	CASSLGGAAYNEQYF	TGTGCCAGCAGTTTAGGAGGGGCCGCCTACAATGAGCAGTACTTC
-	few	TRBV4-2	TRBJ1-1	CASSRGTRAGNTEAFF	TGTGCCAGCAGCCGCGGGACCCGGGCAGGGAACACTGAAGCTTTCTTT
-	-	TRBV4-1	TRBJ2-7	CASSQEGLAYNEQYF	TGCGCCAGCAGCCAAGAAGGATTAGCCTACAATGAGCAGTACTTC
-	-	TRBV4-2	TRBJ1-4	CASSPESVEKLFF	TGTGCCAGCAGCCCTGAATCGGTCGAAAAACTGTTTTTT
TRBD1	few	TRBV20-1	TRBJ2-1	CSARMDRAYYNEQFF	TGCAGTGCGCGGATGGACAGGGCGTACTACAATGAGCAGTTCTTC
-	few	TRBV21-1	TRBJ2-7	CASSVLAGQIFDEQYF	TGTGCCAGCAGCGTACTAGCGGGGCAGATTTTCGACGAGCAGTACTTC
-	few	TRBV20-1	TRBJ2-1	CSARTTGVLYNEQFF	TGCAGTGCCAGAACGACCGGGGTCTTATACAATGAGCAGTTCTTC
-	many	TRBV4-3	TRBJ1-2	CASSQDAAGVGYTF	TGCGCCAGCAGCCAAGATGCGGCAGGTGTTGGCTACACCTTC
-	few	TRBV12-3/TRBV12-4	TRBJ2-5	CASSWGGQTPYF	TGTGCCAGCAGTTGGGGGGGACAGACTCCGTACTTC
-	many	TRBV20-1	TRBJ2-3	CSARVGQAPTDTQYF	TGCAGTGCTAGAGTAGGGCAGGCCCCCACAGATACGCAGTATTTT
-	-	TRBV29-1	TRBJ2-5	CSVVLETGSETRYF	TGCAGCGTTGTTTTAGAGACAGGTTCAGAGACCCGGTACTTC
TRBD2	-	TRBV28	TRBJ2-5	CASSRGGFETQYF	TGTGCCAGCAGCCGGGGGGGCTTTGAGACCCAGTACTTC
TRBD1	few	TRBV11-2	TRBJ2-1	CASSGTGEYNEQFF	TGTGCCAGCAGTGGGACAGGAGAATACAATGAGCAGTTCTTC
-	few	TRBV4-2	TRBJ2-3	CASSPSGVLNTDTQYF	TGTGCCAGCAGCCCCTCAGGGGTTCTTAACACAGATACGCAGTATTTT
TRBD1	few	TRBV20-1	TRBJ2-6	CSANRGRSGANVLTF	TGCAGTGCTAACAGGGGGCGCTCTGGGGCCAACGTCCTGACTTTC
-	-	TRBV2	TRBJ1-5	CASSGVSPVLAQHF	TGTGCCAGCAGTGGAGTTAGCCCCGTGTTGGCCCAGCATTTT
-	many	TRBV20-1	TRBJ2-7	CSARGDTRFGEQYF	TGCAGTGCTAGAGGGGACACACGATTTGGGGAGCAGTACTTC
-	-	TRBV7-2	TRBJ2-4	CASSITRAKNIQYF	TGTGCCAGCAGCATAACCAGAGCCAAAAACATTCAGTACTTC
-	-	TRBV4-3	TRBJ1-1	CASSTEAPAIMNTEAFF	TGCGCCAGCAGCACGGAGGCCCCGGCGATCATGAACACTGAAGCTTTCTTT
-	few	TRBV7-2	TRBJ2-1	CANSLESEQFF	TGTGCCAACAGCTTAGAGTCCGAGCAGTTCTTC
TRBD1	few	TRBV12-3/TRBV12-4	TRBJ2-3	CASKARGQSRYTDTQYF	TGTGCCAGCAAGGCCCGGGGACAGTCCAGATACACAGATACGCAGTATTTT
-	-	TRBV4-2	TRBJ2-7	CASGPGPSYEQYF	TGTGCCAGCGGCCCCGGTCCGAGCTACGAGCAGTACTTC
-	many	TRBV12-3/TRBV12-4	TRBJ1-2	CASSFFRTGYTF	TGTGCCAGCAGTTTTTTCAGGACTGGCTACACCTTC
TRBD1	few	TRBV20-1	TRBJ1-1	CSAQDRGTEAFF	TGCAGTGCTCAGGACAGGGGAACTGAAGCTTTCTTT
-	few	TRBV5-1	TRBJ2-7	CASSFTSGRVTYEQYF	TGCGCCAGCAGCTTCACGTCCGGGCGCGTAACCTACGAGCAGTACTTC
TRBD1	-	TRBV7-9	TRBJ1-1	CASSPTRDRPGTEAFF	TGTGCCAGCAGCCCAACCCGGGACAGGCCTGGCACTGAAGCTTTCTTT
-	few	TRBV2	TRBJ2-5	CASSETRTGWGTHNEQYF	TGTGCCAGCAGTGAAACCCGAACAGGGTGGGGCACCCACAATGAGCAGTACTTC
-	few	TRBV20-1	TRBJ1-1	CSATRVVNTEAFF	TGCAGTGCTACGAGGGTTGTGAACACTGAAGCTTTCTTT
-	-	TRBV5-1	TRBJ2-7	CASSLNTDTYEQYF	TGCGCCAGCAGCTTGAACACGGATACCTACGAGCAGTACTTC
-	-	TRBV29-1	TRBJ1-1	CSVDPRENSEAFF	TGCAGCGTTGATCCCAGGGAAAACTCCGAAGCTTTCTTT
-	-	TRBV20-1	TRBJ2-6	CSAPLVSTGANVLTF	TGCAGTGCCCCCCTGGTATCGACCGGGGCCAACGTCCTGACTTTC
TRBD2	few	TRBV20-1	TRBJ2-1	CSASITRGGGINEQFF	TGCAGTGCTAGCATAACCCGTGGCGGGGGGATTAATGAGCAGTTCTTC
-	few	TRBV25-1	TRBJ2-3	CASSQWGRGKSTDTQYF	TGTGCCAGCAGCCAATGGGGGCGGGGGAAGAGCACAGATACGCAGTATTTT
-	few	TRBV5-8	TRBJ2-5	CASSLFLTDGGGETQYF	TGTGCCAGCAGCTTGTTTCTCACGGACGGGGGTGGAGAGACCCAGTACTTC
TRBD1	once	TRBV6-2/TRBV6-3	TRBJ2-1	CASSYSFSGGYNEQFF	TGTGCCAGCAGTTACTCGTTTTCAGGGGGTTACAATGAGCAGTTCTTC
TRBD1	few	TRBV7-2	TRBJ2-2	CASSSRGDRSFGGELFF	TGTGCCAGCAGCTCGAGGGGGGACAGGTCCTTTGGCGGGGAGCTGTTTTTT
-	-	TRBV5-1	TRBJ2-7	CASSLGVGRTYNEQYF	TGCGCCAGCAGCTTGGGTGTCGGCAGGACCTACAATGAGCAGTACTTC
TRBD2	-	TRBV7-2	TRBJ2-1	CASSTKLAEAYNEQFF	TGTGCCAGCAGCACCAAACTAGCGGAGGCCTACAATGAGCAGTTCTTC